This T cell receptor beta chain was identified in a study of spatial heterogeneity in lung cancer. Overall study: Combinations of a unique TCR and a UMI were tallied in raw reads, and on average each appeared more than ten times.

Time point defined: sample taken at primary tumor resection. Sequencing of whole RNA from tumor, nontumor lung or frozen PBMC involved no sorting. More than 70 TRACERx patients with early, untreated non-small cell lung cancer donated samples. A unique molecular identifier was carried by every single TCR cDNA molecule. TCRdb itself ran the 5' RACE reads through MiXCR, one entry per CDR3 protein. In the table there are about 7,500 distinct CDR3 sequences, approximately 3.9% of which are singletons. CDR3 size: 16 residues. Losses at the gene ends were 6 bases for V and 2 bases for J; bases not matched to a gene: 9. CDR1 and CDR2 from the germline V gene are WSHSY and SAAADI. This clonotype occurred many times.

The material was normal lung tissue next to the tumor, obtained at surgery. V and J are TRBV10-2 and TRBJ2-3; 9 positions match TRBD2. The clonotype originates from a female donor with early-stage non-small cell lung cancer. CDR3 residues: CASRVYGTSPTDTQYF. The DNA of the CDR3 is TGCGCCAGCAGGGTATACGGGACTAGCCCCACAGATACGCAGTATTTT.